These 5 T cell receptor beta chains came from one sample sequenced in a study of OX40 agonist ivuxolimab in advanced cancers. Receptors were amplified or captured by the immunoSEQ multiplex PCR assay. In its TCRdb copy, this immuneACCESS table keeps in-frame sequences only and misses some clones. Where compared with another copy, unresolved V genes explain less than half of these, and the others have no known cause. This sample lists fewer than 85,000 clones; about four fifths were detected once. Of the sample, more than 4.5% is held by the ten largest clones. Sample: CD4+ or CD8+ T cells sorted from blood, taken in a trial of the OX40 agonist ivuxolimab. The receptors were sampled from an adult with an advanced solid tumor such as melanoma, head and neck, liver or kidney cancer.

This chain uses TRBV19 with TRBJ1-2, with 10 bases aligning to TRBD1. This CDR3 comprises 13 residues. Germline assignment: CDR1 LNHDA and CDR2 SQIVND (reference sequence). J was trimmed by 8 bases and V by 9 bases; bases with no gene match: 9. This CDR3 reads CASSDRGEGGYTF. Here the CDR3 DNA reads TGTGCCAGCTCGGACAGGGGGGAGGGAGGCTACACCTTC. The full variable domain, rest sourced from reference TRBV19 and TRBJ1-2, is DGGITQSPKYLFRKEGQNVTLSCEQNLNHDAMYWYRQDPGQGLRLIYYSQIVNDFQKGDIAEGYSVSREKKESFPLTVTSAQKNPTAFYLCASSDRGEGGYTFGSGTRLTVV.

This clone was observed a handful of times. The chain recombines TRBV4-2 with TRBJ2-1; no reliable D call. Between the trimmed V and J ends, which lost 4 bases and 6 bases, there was a span of 16 bases. This CDR3 spans 15 amino acids. CDR1 and CDR2 from the germline V gene are LGHNA and YNFKEQ. The CDR3 coding sequence is TGTGCCAGCAGCCCACAAGTTTCATTCACCAATGAGCAGTTCTTC. This translates into CASSPQVSFTNEQFF.

V is TRBV10-3 and J is TRBJ2-7; TRBD2 matches at 13 bases. The length of the CDR3 is 15 residues. Looked up from germline, CDR1 is ENHRY and CDR2 is SYGVKD. With 6 bases clipped from V and 6 bases from J, the junction kept 8 bases outside the gene matches. The CDR3 nucleotides are TGTGCCATCAGGCAAACTAGCGGGGGGGCCATCGAGCAGTACTTC. This encodes CAIRQTSGGAIEQYF.

V and J are TRBV29-1 and TRBJ2-3, with 9 nucleotides matching TRBD2. CDR3 length equals 15 residues. The germline gives CDR1 SQVTM, CDR2 ANQGSEA. Trimming at V came to 7 bases and at J to 0 bases, leaving 8 bases not matched to a gene. CDR3 bases: TGCAGCGCCTACCCTAGCGGGGCAAGCACAGATACGCAGTATTTT. Its translation: CSAYPSGASTDTQYF.

The chain uses TRBV19 and TRBJ2-3, with 10 nucleotides matching TRBD1. Losses at the gene ends were 3 bases for V and 4 bases for J; bases not matched to a gene: 4. CDR1 and CDR2 (germline): LNHDA, SQIVND (reference sequence). CDR3 length equals 15 residues. This CDR3 is CASSISGQGADTQYF. The CDR3 region has the DNA TGTGCCAGTAGTATCTCTGGACAGGGGGCAGATACGCAGTATTTT.